The 9 T cell receptor beta chains below come from one sample, sequenced in a study of tumour-infiltrating T cells in Burkitt lymphoma. The protocol was immunoSEQ multiplex PCR, while the TCRdb copy is restricted to in-frame clones and leaves out a portion. The sample holds thousands of clones, about a sixth seen once. Sequenced input: tumor tissue. These receptors came from a human donor with diffuse large B-cell lymphoma.

The chain joins TRBV4-1 to TRBJ2-1; D perhaps matches TRBD1 (6 bases). CDR3 length equals 15 residues. Germline CDR1 reads MGHRA; CDR2 reads YSYEKL. V was clipped by 2 bases and J by 9 bases, with 17 bases between them. In DNA form, the CDR3 reads TGCGCCAGCAGCCAAACTCCAGGGGTTCTTGGTGAGCAGTTCTTC. Protein product: CASSQTPGVLGEQFF.

This clone has just a few counts. V usage is TRBV19 and J usage is TRBJ2-7; 8 bases are shared with TRBD1. Germline assignment: CDR1 LNHDA and CDR2 SQIVND (reference sequence). This CDR3 has 14 amino acids. The V and J ends lost 7 bases and 5 bases, in that order; junction bases with no gene match: 10. CDR3 nucleotides: TGTGCCAGTAACTCGGGACAGGCCAAGGACGAGCAGTACTTC. It is translated as CASNSGQAKDEQYF.

This clone was counted a few times. V gene TRBV2 combines with J gene TRBJ2-7, with 7 bases lining up with TRBD1. CDR1 SNHLY and CDR2 FYNNEI come from the germline V gene. V dropped 6 bases and J dropped 3; count of bases not matched to a gene: 5. The length of the CDR3 is 13 residues. The CDR3 sequence: CASSRQGDYEQYF. The CDR3 nucleotides read TGTGCCAGCAGCCGACAGGGAGACTACGAGCAGTACTTC. The whole variable domain, remainder taken from reference TRBV2 and TRBJ2-7, is EPEVTQTPSHQVTQMGQEVILRCVPISNHLYFYWYRQILGQKVEFLVSFYNNEISEKSEIFDDQFSVERPDGSNFTLKIRSTKLEDSAMYFCASSRQGDYEQYFGPGTRLTVT.

The count of this clone is one. The chain has TRBV6-4 and TRBJ1-1; no clear D. This CDR3 has 13 amino acids. Germline V gene sequence: CDR1 MRHNA, CDR2 SNTAGT. Trimming took 0 bases from V and 4 from J, leaving 6 bases between them. This CDR3 reads CASSDSLGTEAFF. As DNA, the CDR3 is TGTGCCAGCAGTGACTCCTTGGGCACTGAAGCTTTCTTT.

V usage is TRBV29-1 and J usage is TRBJ2-3; D remains unclear. V lost 2 bases, J lost 1 base, and 7 bases lay in between. CDR1 is SQVTM and CDR2 is ANQGSEA in the germline V gene. This CDR3 has 13 residues. The CDR3 spells CSVELHGTDTQYF. The CDR3, as DNA: TGCAGCGTTGAACTGCACGGCACAGATACGCAGTATTTT.

This clone was counted only a few times. V usage is TRBV27 and J usage is TRBJ2-1; tentatively, D is TRBD1 or TRBD2 (5 bases each). In germline, CDR1 is MNHEY, CDR2 SMNVEV (reference sequence). The CDR3 contains 13 residues. Trimming shortened V by 2 bases and J by 10 bases, and 12 bases separated the two germline ends. CDR3: CASSLPRGDEQFF. The CDR3 coding sequence is TGTGCCAGCAGTTTACCTAGAGGGGACGAGCAGTTCTTC.

This clone has only a few counts. This chain joins TRBV7-2 and TRBJ2-7; 8 nucleotides line up with TRBD1. This CDR3 spans 15 amino acids. V lost 1 base, J lost 3 bases, and 5 bases stayed unmatched. CDR1 is SGHTA and CDR2 is FQGNSA in the germline V gene. The CDR3 sequence is CASSLGNTGGYEQYF. CDR3 coding DNA: TGTGCCAGCAGCTTAGGGAACACAGGGGGCTACGAGCAGTACTTC.

The chain joins TRBV6-6 to TRBJ1-1, with 8 nucleotides matching TRBD1. With 7 bases clipped from V and 4 bases from J, the junction kept 2 bases outside the gene matches. The CDR3 loop spans 12 amino acids. Germline CDR1 MNHNY, CDR2 SVGAGI (reference sequence). This CDR3 is CASIDRGTEAFF. CDR3 sequence (DNA): TGTGCCAGCATCGACAGGGGCACTGAAGCTTTCTTT.

The chain couples TRBV5-1 to TRBJ2-7; 12 nucleotides match TRBD2. CDR3 length: 14 residues. Germline-derived CDR1 and CDR2 are SGHRS and YFSETQ. V shed 3 bases and J 2 bases; nucleotides not matched to a gene: 0. The DNA for the CDR3 is TGCGCCAGCAGCTCTAGCGGGAGGGCCTACGAGCAGTACTTC. Residues: CASSSSGRAYEQYF.